The rows below give T cell receptor beta chains drawn from one sample of a study of blood T cells in healthy people across ages. TCRdb recomputed calls from the 5' RACE reads with MiXCR, one row per CDR3 protein. The repertoire holds around 690,000 distinct CDR3 sequences, with around 54% as singletons. Input material: blood. These TCRs come from a man in his 60s in good health. CDR3s include the opening cysteine and the closing phenylalanine or tryptophan. D genes are given only for firm matches. The size entry is marked missing in some rows and otherwise reads once, few, many or a size class.

>TRBJ2-1|TRBV2|NA|NA
TGTGCCACCAGGCCCATTGCAGTAGGGAATGAACAGTTCTTC
CATRPIAVGNEQFF
>TRBJ1-2|TRBV6-5|NA|NA
TGTGCCAGCAGTTACTCGGCGACTAACTATGGCTACACCTTC
CASSYSATNYGYTF
>TRBJ2-7|TRBV5-5|NA|NA
TGTGCCAGCAGCTTGATTTTTTCGGACACAATCTATCACTACGAGCAGTACTTC
CASSLIFSDTIYHYEQYF
>TRBJ2-2|TRBV7-2|NA|NA
TGTGCCAGCAGCCCGACTCGGGCAGGTCACGGGGAGCTGTTTTTT
CASSPTRAGHGELFF
>TRBJ2-5|TRBV20-1|NA|few
TGCAGTGGAGGGGGGGCCTGGGAGACCCCGTACTTC
CSGGGAWETPYF
>TRBJ1-6|TRBV10-3|NA|NA
TGTGCCATCAGTGGTGGGCAGACCAATTCACCCCTCCACTTT
CAISGGQTNSPLHF
>TRBJ2-1|TRBV20-1|NA|NA
TGCAGTGCCCGGGACCCCTCCTACAATGAGCAGTTCTTC
CSARDPSYNEQFF
>TRBJ2-5|TRBV4-1|NA|NA
TGCGCCAGCAGCCAAGATTCAGGACTACCCAAAGAGACCCAGTACTTC
CASSQDSGLPKETQYF
>TRBJ1-6|TRBV4-1|NA|few
TGCGCCAGCAGCTCCCCGGAGGGCTCCTATAATTCACCCCTCCACTTT
CASSSPEGSYNSPLHF
>TRBJ2-5|TRBV3-1|TRBD2|NA
TGTGCCAGCAGCCAAGATCCGGGGGGGGTTGAAGAGACCCAGTACTTC
CASSQDPGGVEETQYF
>TRBJ2-5|TRBV20-1|NA|many
TGCAGTGCCCGGACAGACAAAGAGACCCAGTACTTC
CSARTDKETQYF
>TRBJ1-1|TRBV7-2|NA|NA
TGTGCCAGCAGCTATGACAGCATGAACACTGAAGCTTTCTTT
CASSYDSMNTEAFF
>TRBJ2-7|TRBV4-1|NA|few
TGCGCCAGCAGCCAACCGGGACTGTCGATATACGAGCAGTACTTC
CASSQPGLSIYEQYF
>TRBJ2-3|TRBV6-2/TRBV6-3|TRBD2|NA
TGTGCCAGCAGGCCCCCCGGGGGGTATACGCAGTATTTT
CASRPPGGYTQYF
>TRBJ2-1|TRBV15|TRBD1|NA
TGTGCCACCAGCAGCGTCCGGGACAGGGTAGATGAGCAGTTCTTC
CATSSVRDRVDEQFF